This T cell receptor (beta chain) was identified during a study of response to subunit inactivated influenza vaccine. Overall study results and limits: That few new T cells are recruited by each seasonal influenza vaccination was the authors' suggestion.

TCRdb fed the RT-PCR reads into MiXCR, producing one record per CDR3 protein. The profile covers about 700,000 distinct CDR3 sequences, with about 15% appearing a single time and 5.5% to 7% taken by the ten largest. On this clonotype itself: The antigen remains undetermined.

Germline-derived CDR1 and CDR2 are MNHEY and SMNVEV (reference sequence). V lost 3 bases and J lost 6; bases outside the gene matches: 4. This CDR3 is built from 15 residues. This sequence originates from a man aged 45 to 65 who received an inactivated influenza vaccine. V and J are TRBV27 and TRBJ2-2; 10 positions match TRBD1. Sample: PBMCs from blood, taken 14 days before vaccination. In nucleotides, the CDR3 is TGTGCCAGCAGTTTTGGGACAGGGGCTTCCGGGGAGCTGTTTTTT. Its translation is CASSFGTGASGELFF.